Sequencing of this T cell receptor (beta chain) was carried out in a study of cytomegalovirus exposure and HLA in healthy donors (TCRdb year 2017). A note on the overall study: In an earlier analysis of about 560 of the donors, about 260 Gb of sequence data and 117 million unique TCR beta sequences from roughly 200 million T cells were reported. The later analysis used no new phenotypic data to find candidate immune exposures, relying instead on TCR beta sequences and their occurrence across donors. To study patterns of TCR occurrence, a later analysis re-analyzed previously published TCR beta repertoires from around 670 donors and added high-resolution HLA genotyping. To predict cytomegalovirus infection status, the study brought together high-throughput TCR immunosequencing, statistical association of individual TCRs with disease status, and machine learning. Among about 370 genotyped donors of the cohort, an average of around 220,000 unique TCR beta nucleotide sequences was sequenced per donor, of which roughly 17% were non-productive. About 280 gigabases of sequencing data and tens of millions of unique TCR sequences made up an early release that covered around 640 HLA-typed donors. Genome-wide SNP genotypes for about three fifths of the 666 donors were used in a later genetic analysis, which treated that subset as a discovery cohort. In an earlier analysis of 500 to 650 of the donors, high-throughput TCR beta sequencing was used to judge whether each TCR beta V gene segment behaved as functional or pseudogenic. The study aimed to test whether cataloging public T cell receptors could reveal signatures of past pathogen exposure. Because of strong linkage in the cohort, roughly five DR-DQ haplotypes were treated as single units for association and clustering. Every discovery cohort repertoire had been produced on one sequencing platform. The genetic ancestry cluster associated with self-reported Caucasian donors included 81% of the approximately 410 genotyped donors. Both class I and class II loci were covered by HLA typing, at four-digit resolution. In addition to the first cohort of approximately 670 subjects, a separate validation cohort of 120 different subjects was used. Typing coverage differed by locus: A, B, C, DRB1 and DQB1 were typed in roughly 620-630 donors, DQA1 in 522, DPA1 in approximately 610, and DPB1 in roughly 450. The study profiled the T cell repertoires of 550 to 700 subjects by immunosequencing and related them to cytomegalovirus serostatus. Donor age, sex, ethnicity and CMV serostatus were collected together with the repertoire data.

Concerning this clone itself: What this receptor recognizes is not known. No per-base quality is available; no much larger clone lies one base away.

Library generation was performed with the immunoSEQ multiplex PCR assay. A mixture of 60 forward primers for TCR Vbeta segments and 13 reverse primers for TCR Jbeta segments was used in the multiplex PCR. The CDR3 region of rearranged TCR beta genes was amplified from genomic DNA by a multiplex PCR assay. On the Illumina HiSeq System, the amplified TCR beta libraries were sequenced as 87-base-pair reads. Regarding the original processing steps: A later analysis tallied tens of millions of unique TCR beta chains across the 666 repertoires, and approximately 12 million of those chains were shared by two or more donors. Raw reads were error-corrected and collapsed into unique sequences with a nearest-neighbor algorithm that merged closely related sequences to remove PCR and sequencing errors. V, D and J gene segments were assigned by aligning CDR3 sequences to IMGT reference sequences. Each retained sequence needed at least a six-nucleotide match to both a V gene segment and a J gene segment. Rearrangements were called productive when the CDR3 lacked stop codons and stayed in frame with V and J; all others were non-productive. Following IMGT convention, CDR3 was defined as the stretch from the second conserved V-encoded cysteine up to the conserved J-encoded phenylalanine. The earlier analysis of roughly 590 of the donors excluded any sequence lacking an unambiguous match to a single V gene segment. An earlier analysis of about 600 of the donors called V segments functional above 56.7% productive rearrangements and segregating when the between-donor standard deviation exceeded 5%. A statistical classification framework was developed to diagnose cytomegalovirus status using the catalog of TCR beta chain sequences. V and J gene assignment, in a later analysis, came from comparing TCR nucleotide sequences with IMGT/GENE-DB human TR gene sequences. The TCRdist pipeline was used in a later analysis to assign CDR3 sequences and most-parsimonious VDJ recombination scenarios. In a later analysis, each TCR beta chain was defined by its CDR3 amino acid sequence together with its V-gene family, and reads lacking a unique V-gene family were excluded. To address suspected cross-contamination and a sequencing artifact, a later analysis removed roughly 580 highly shared, low-generation-probability nucleotide sequences. For each public chain, a later analysis derived a clonal expansion index from normalized ranks of inferred template counts within each repertoire. In a later analysis, generation probabilities were computed using a VDJ recombination model fitted to out-of-frame rearrangements, and the results were checked against IGoR. In a later analysis, hypergeometric tests were used to score TCR-TCR, TCR-HLA and TCR-CMV co-occurrence, with a repertoire-size bias correction applied to TCR pairs. In a later analysis, false discovery rates were estimated by permuting HLA or CMV assignments 20 times. In a later analysis, co-occurring TCRs were grouped using DBSCAN, and TCRdist sequence similarity was added for clustering within HLA-allele-positive subsets. Repertoires with fewer than 30,000 or more than 120,000 public chains, plus five repertoires with anomalous nucleotide sharing, were excluded from co-occurrence clustering. Not all clones reach the TCRdb copy of this immuneACCESS table, which keeps in-frame sequences only. Checked studies attribute under half of the gap to unresolved V genes and leave the rest unexplained. V and J calls and clone size are given by that table; D and trimming were obtained from the DNA. A total of over 150,000 clones appear in this sample, about 80% of them only once. The ten largest clones add up to 5.5% to 7.5% of the sample.

V is trimmed back by 0 bases and J by 5 bases, and the junction contains 8 bases that no gene match accounts for. CDR1 and CDR2 are drawn from the germline V gene: SGHRS, YFSETQ. The CDR3 starts with the cysteine, ends with the phenylalanine, and has 16 residues. Only CDR3 DNA is held: 48 bases, read in frame from base 1. The cohort comprised several hundred healthy bone marrow donors. At the time of sampling, every cohort member was nominally healthy, though immune exposures that went unrecorded were likely present. The donor tested CMV seropositive and was one of the 289 seropositive cohort members. A peripheral blood sample was collected from each donor, and TCR beta sequencing was performed on peripheral blood mononuclear cells. The Qiagen DNeasy Blood Extraction Kit was used to extract genomic DNA from the blood cell samples. What the study reported, not specific to this receptor: The 87-base-pair reads could not distinguish some IMGT-functional V segments, including TRBV6-2 and TRBV6-3, so those segments were excluded. In a later analysis, most CMV-associated TCR beta chains were found to appear HLA-restricted, with HLA associations seemingly driven largely by CMV exposure. A later analysis found that HLA-associated TCR beta chains were more clonally expanded and had lower generation probabilities than equally common non-associated chains. The study listed 170 or so TCR beta chains as associated with cytomegalovirus. The earlier analysis of around 600 of the donors excluded 15 to 20 rarely observed V segments, including chromosome 9 orphons, because counts were too low. Sequencing depth was assumed to be roughly uniform across donors in the presence/absence analyses, though that assumption may not hold. Only TCR beta chains were sequenced in this cohort, and the absence of alpha or paired-chain data limited detectable features. A further reported finding was that TCR beta sequences accurately predicted the HLA-A and HLA-B alleles for most subjects in the first cohort. When HLA alleles, especially DR and DQ, strongly co-occurred, attributing TCR associations to individual alleles was difficult. According to a later analysis, parvovirus B19, influenza, CMV and Epstein-Barr virus appeared linked to several top co-occurrence clusters. Immune exposure information for the cohort was limited to CMV serostatus. In a later genetic analysis, a missense DCLRE1C variant was associated with V-gene and J-gene trimming of TCR beta chains, and the association was replicated in an independent cohort. The sequencing pipeline was judged likely to have produced a cluster of highly shared sequence variants as a technical artifact. Most TCR sequences were observed very rarely across donors, whereas some public TCRs were present in many individuals. Because HLA typing was unavailable for some donors at each locus, only the typed subset was used in association tests. In vitro tests confirmed that three of the cytomegalovirus-associated TCR beta chains recognize cytomegalovirus antigens. At a false discovery rate of 0.05, a later analysis linked 16,000 or so TCR beta sequences to specific HLA alleles. Compared with the approximately 700-donor mean, donors in an Asian-associated ancestry cluster had fewer N-insertions in productive TCRs, according to a later genetic analysis. In an earlier analysis of around 600 of the donors, most TCR beta V segments were observed in productive rearrangements about 90% or about 30% of the time, broadly matching IMGT annotations. The authors suggested that the approach could potentially be generalized to other disease states and immunological phenotypes. Correlated functional status among segregating V segments might reflect linkage disequilibrium, but an unknown experimental factor could not be ruled out. The classifier was reported to diagnose cytomegalovirus status with high specificity and sensitivity in both the original cohort and the validation cohort. According to a later analysis, TCR association rates differed among HLA loci, with DRB1 alleles showing the most associated TCRs and HLA-C alleles showing the fewest.

The specimen was PBMCs. Recombination connected TRBV5-1 to TRBJ2-3, with TRBD2 identical over 8 junction bases. The source of this sequence is a man aged 30-40 years in good health and CMV-seropositive. The CDR3 sequence is CASSLAGGARVDTQYF. The sequenced DNA is TGCGCCAGCAGCTTGGCCGGGGGGGCCCGGGTAGATACGCAGTATTTT. Supplemented by the reference TRBV5-1 and TRBJ2-3 proteins around the CDR3, the complete variable domain is KAGVTQTPRYLIKTRGQQVTLSCSPISGHRSVSWYQQTPGQGLQFLFEYFSETQRNKGNFPGRFSGRQFSNSRSEMNVSTLELGDSALYLCASSLAGGARVDTQYFGPGTRLTVL.